This TCR beta chain was observed in a study of blood T cell repertoires in COVID-19. Clones were read by immunoSEQ multiplex PCR, and TCRdb kept only the in-frame ones, dropping some. Among roughly 100,000 clones listed, around 84% were seen once. The CDR3 is 14 residues long. Germline V gene sequence: CDR1 SGHTA, CDR2 FQGNSA. Trimming cost V 1 base and J 6 bases, with 9 bases left between them. This clone showed up just a few times. J is TRBJ2-2 and V is TRBV7-2; D is ambiguous. The sequenced sample was peripheral blood. The source is a man between 60 and 75 years old with acute or convalescent COVID-19. The chain's CDR3 is CASSLDVASGELFF. Here the CDR3 DNA reads TGTGCCAGCAGCTTAGATGTGGCCTCCGGGGAGCTGTTTTTT.